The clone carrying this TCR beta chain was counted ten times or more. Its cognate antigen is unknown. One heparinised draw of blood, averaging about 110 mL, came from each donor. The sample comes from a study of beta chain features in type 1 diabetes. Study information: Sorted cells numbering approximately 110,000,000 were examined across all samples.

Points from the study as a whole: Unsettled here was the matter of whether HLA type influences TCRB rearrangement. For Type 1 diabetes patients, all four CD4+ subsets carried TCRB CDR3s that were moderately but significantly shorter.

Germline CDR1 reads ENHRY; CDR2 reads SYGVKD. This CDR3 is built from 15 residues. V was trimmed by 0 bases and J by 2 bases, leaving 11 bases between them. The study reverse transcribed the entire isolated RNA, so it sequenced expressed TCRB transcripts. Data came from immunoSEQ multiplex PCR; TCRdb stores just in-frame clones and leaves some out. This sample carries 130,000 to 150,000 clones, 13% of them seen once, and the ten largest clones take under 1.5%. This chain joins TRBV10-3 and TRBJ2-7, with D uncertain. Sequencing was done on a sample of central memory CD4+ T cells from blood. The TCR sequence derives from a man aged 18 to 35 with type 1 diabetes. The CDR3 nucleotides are TGTGCCATCAGTGAGTCCGGGCGGTCCGCCTACGAGCAGTACTTC. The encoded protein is CAISESGRSAYEQYF.